The 3 T cell receptor beta chains below come from one sample, sequenced in a study of shared clonotypes between healthy human individuals. Data came from immunoSEQ multiplex PCR; TCRdb stores just in-frame clones and leaves some out. The sample has some 1,100,000 clones, around three quarters seen once; the top ten hold approximately 0.56%. The sample comprised memory CD4+ T cells from PBMCs. Subset reported: CD45RA-negative fraction. All receptors derive from a man younger than 30 in good health. Some clones in this sample may be carry-over from other donors' samples.

As concerns this clone: This sample also contains other DNA sequences that code for the same CDR3. This rearrangement joins TRBV27 to TRBJ2-1; D gene uncertain. CDR3 length equals 14 residues. Germline V gene data show CDR1 as MNHEY and CDR2 as SMNVEV (reference sequence). The ends were cut back, 3 bases at V and 1 base at J, with 7 bases in the middle. Written as DNA, the CDR3 is TGTGCCAGCAGTTTGGCGCGTTCCTACAATGAGCAGTTCTTC. Translated, it gives CASSLARSYNEQFF.

This rearrangement joins TRBV28 to TRBJ1-3; possibly TRBD1 for D (5 bases). CDR3 length equals 13 residues. V lost 3 bases to trimming and J lost 5 bases, with 8 bases between them. Germline V gene sequence: CDR1 MDHEN, CDR2 SYDVKM. The CDR3 sequence is CASSLGVRNTIYF. The CDR3 DNA is TGTGCCAGCAGTTTGGGGGTGCGAAACACCATATATTTT.

On this clone itself: Within the sample, other DNA sequences also encode this same CDR3. The gene calls are TRBV4-1 and TRBJ1-3; no clear D. Germline values: CDR1 MGHRA, CDR2 YSYEKL. Trimming stripped 1 base from V and 0 bases from J, with 1 base between. The CDR3 has 13 residues. CDR3 in amino acids: CASSQVSGNTIYF. The CDR3 DNA reads as TGCGCCAGCAGCCAAGTCTCTGGAAACACCATATATTTT.